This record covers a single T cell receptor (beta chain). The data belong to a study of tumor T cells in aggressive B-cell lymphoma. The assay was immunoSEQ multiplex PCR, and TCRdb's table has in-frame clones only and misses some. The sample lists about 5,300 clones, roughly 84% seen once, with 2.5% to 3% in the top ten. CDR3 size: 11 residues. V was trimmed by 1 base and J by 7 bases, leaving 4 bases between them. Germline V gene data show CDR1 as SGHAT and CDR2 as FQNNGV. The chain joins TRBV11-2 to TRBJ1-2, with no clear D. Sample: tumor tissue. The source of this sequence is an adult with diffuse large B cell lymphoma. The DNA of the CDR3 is TGTGCCAGCAGCTTAGGAGGTGGCTACACCTTC. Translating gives CASSLGGGYTF.